Here is one T cell receptor (beta chain) with its context. This clonotype appeared a few times. No antigen is known for it. Base quality data are lacking; no much larger clone is found one base away. The data are from a study of T-cell reconstitution after alpha-beta-depleted transplantation in children (dated by TCRdb to 2016 to 2017). In terms of the full investigation: T-cell immune reconstitution after TCRalphabeta/CD19-depleted allogeneic hematopoietic cell transplantation in children was quantitatively tracked in the study by means of TCR repertoire profiling.

The CDR3 sequence holds 15 residues, the cysteine and phenylalanine included. Solely the CDR3 DNA is kept, with 45 bases framed from the first base. V is cut by 6 bases and J by 6 bases, and the space between the germline ends is 18 bases. The library came from PCR. The instrument was an Illumina HiSeq 2500. TCR library preparation used molecular barcoding, with unique molecular identifiers applied to normalize quantification of the TCRbeta repertoire. TCRdb reworked the public reads: Q25 trimming with fastp, MiXCR clone assembly, productive beta chains retained. Records with the same CDR3 protein are collapsed into one entry carrying the most frequent genes and DNA. Present in this sample are roughly 610,000 distinct CDR3 sequences, about 11% of which were seen just once. The ten top clones hold about 4% of the sample.

This chain joins TRBV12-3 or TRBV12-4 to TRBJ1-5, with a tentative D gene TRBD1 over 6 matching bases. The receptor's source is a human donor who donated a stem cell graft to a child with acute myeloid leukemia. The sample in question was PBMCs from the stem cell graft donor, obtained from the stem cell graft. The CDR3 reads CASRGEGGPGQPQHF. The DNA is as follows: TGTGCCAGCAGGGGGGAGGGGGGGCCAGGTCAGCCCCAGCATTTT.